The entry below gives a single TCR beta chain sequence along with its context. The antigen is not known. The data were obtained in a study of PD-L1 blockade in urothelial cancer. As for the study in general: Patients' atezolizumab regimen, 1,200 mg intravenously every 3 weeks, began around 2014. Typically, measured as a median, blood samples had 110,000 to 150,000 T cells.

The study's findings and limits: A pretreatment blood TCR clonality that fell below the median predicted better progression-free and overall survival.

Time point in this sample: pretreatment peripheral blood. CDR1 and CDR2 from the germline V gene are SGHNT and YYREEE (reference sequence). Trimming took off 5 bases at V and 5 bases at J, with 10 bases between the two ends. This CDR3 has 12 amino acids. Method: immunoSEQ multiplex PCR; TCRdb's copy keeps in-frame clones and lacks some. The sample has roughly 49,000 clones; about 86% are singletons. Material: PBMCs, obtained around atezolizumab (anti-PD-L1) treatment. The rearrangement uses TRBV5-4 and TRBJ1-1; perhaps TRBD1 as D (6 bases). The source is a man aged 60 to 75 with urothelial cancer. In nucleotides, the CDR3 is TGTGCCAGCAGACAGGGTAGGACTGAAGCTTTCTTT. Its protein product is CASRQGRTEAFF.